This T cell receptor (beta chain) was captured in a study of vaccination and CD4 T cells after COVID-19. About the study: Convalescent patients had positive nasal swab PCR results for SARS-CoV-2. Disease was mild in roughly 10 and severe in one. Overlapping spike peptides served as the stimulus for the cells. These peptides came from SARS-CoV-2 and from the common cold coronaviruses HCoV-NL63, HCoV-OC43 and HCoV-229E.

With the Oncomine TCR Beta short-read assay, DNA from cultured CD4+ T cells was sequenced. Genomic DNA was isolated from CD4+ T cells that had been cultured. In TCRdb, the PCR reads were re-called with MiXCR into one record per CDR3 protein. The table has fewer than 25,000 distinct CDR3 sequences, approximately 38% seen once; the top ten hold 13% to 15%. The CDR3 is made up of 12 amino acids. CDR1 is MDHEN, CDR2 SYDVKM, per germline. V was clipped by 6 bases and J by 7 bases; unmatched bases: 4. This clonotype was picked up a small number of times. Its antigen remains unidentified. Treatment in this sample: approximately 10-day PBMC culture with coronavirus spike peptide pools or control peptides (ViraFEST assay).

The J gene is TRBJ1-2, the V gene TRBV28, with TRBD1 matching over 8 bases. The TCR comes from a human donor with COVID-19. The source material was cultured CD4+ T cells from blood. The CDR3, as DNA: TGTGCCAGCAGGGACAGGGCGGGTGGCTACACCTTC. Translated: CASRDRAGGYTF.